This is a list of T cell receptor beta chains from one sample in a study of Ad26.COV2.S vaccination and SARS-CoV-2 variants. Sequencing used immunoSEQ multiplex PCR; TCRdb keeps in-frame clones, though not all of them. The data hold roughly 700,000 clones, with about 89% observed a single time. The sequencing here drew on peripheral blood, taken in a trial of Ad26.COV2.S vaccine versus placebo. All receptors come from a person aged 18 to 59 who received the Ad26.COV2.S COVID-19 vaccine or a placebo. CDR3s include the opening cysteine and the closing phenylalanine or tryptophan. A D gene is named only where the DNA matches it firmly. Size is stated for part of the rows, as once, few or many counts, or as a class when the clone is expanded.

J gene	clone size	D gene	V gene	CDR3 protein	CDR3 DNA
TRBJ2-5	-	-	TRBV30	CAWSSSRRRETQYF	TGTGCCTGGAGTAGTAGTCGTCGAAGAGAGACCCAGTACTTC
TRBJ1-2	many	-	TRBV7-2	CASSSWGDWGGYTF	TGTGCCAGCAGCTCTTGGGGGGACTGGGGCGGCTACACCTTC
TRBJ2-7	few	TRBD2	TRBV9	CASSVASSGTYEQYF	TGTGCCAGCAGCGTAGCTTCTAGCGGAACCTACGAGCAGTACTTC
TRBJ2-6	-	TRBD1	TRBV9	CASSVVDRGRAGANVLTF	TGTGCCAGCAGCGTAGTCGACAGGGGACGGGCTGGGGCCAACGTCCTGACTTTC
TRBJ2-7	few	-	TRBV2	CASGQGIDEQYF	TGTGCCAGCGGGCAGGGTATCGACGAGCAGTACTTC
TRBJ2-7	-	-	TRBV5-8	CASSLARYEQYF	TGTGCCAGCAGCTTGGCCCGCTACGAGCAGTACTTC
TRBJ2-7	few	-	TRBV13	CASSLRVATYEQYF	TGTGCCAGCAGCTTAAGAGTGGCCACCTACGAGCAGTACTTC
TRBJ1-1	-	-	TRBV19	CASSYVVGSMNTEAFF	TGTGCCAGTAGTTATGTAGTTGGCAGCATGAACACTGAAGCTTTCTTT
TRBJ1-5	-	-	TRBV19	CASRTENQPQHF	TGTGCCAGCCGGACAGAAAATCAGCCCCAGCATTTT
TRBJ1-4	-	-	TRBV10-3	CAISDWGGAEEKLFF	TGTGCCATCAGTGATTGGGGGGGGGCCGAAGAAAAACTGTTTTTT
TRBJ1-5	-	TRBD1	TRBV19	CASNADRVGNQPQHF	TGTGCCAGTAATGCCGACAGGGTAGGGAATCAGCCCCAGCATTTT
TRBJ2-5	-	TRBD1	TRBV3-1/TRBV3-2	CASSLGTGEETQYF	TGTGCCAGCAGCCTGGGGACAGGGGAGGAGACCCAGTACTTC
TRBJ1-1	-	-	TRBV29-1	CSVVQNMNTEAFF	TGCAGCGTTGTTCAGAACATGAACACTGAAGCTTTCTTT
TRBJ1-3	-	-	TRBV5-1	CASSSSGFAGNTIYF	TGCGCCAGCAGCTCGTCAGGGTTTGCTGGAAACACCATATATTTT
TRBJ1-6	-	TRBD1	TRBV18	CASSGTDRSPLHF	TGTGCCAGCTCAGGGACAGACAGATCACCCCTCCACTTT
TRBJ2-1	-	TRBD1	TRBV4-1	CASSQPLWDRGRGEQFF	TGCGCCAGCAGCCAACCGCTCTGGGACAGGGGGCGCGGTGAGCAGTTCTTC
TRBJ2-5	-	TRBD1	TRBV30	CAWSPDRGETQYF	TGTGCCTGGAGCCCCGACAGGGGGGAGACCCAGTACTTC
TRBJ1-2	-	-	TRBV7-9	CASSQHYGYTF	TGTGCCAGCAGCCAACACTATGGCTACACCTTC